Following are 6 T cell receptor beta chains from one sample sequenced in a study of cytotoxic CD8 clonotypes in ibrutinib-treated CLL. Assay used: immunoSEQ multiplex PCR; TCRdb lists only in-frame clones, some missing. The sample includes more than 140,000 clones, 70% to 80% of them seen just once. This sample comprised PBMCs, obtained after 12 months of ibrutinib treatment. The receptor set was obtained from a human donor with chronic lymphocytic leukemia.

In regard to this clone: Other DNA sequences in this specimen translate into the identical CDR3. The chain recombines TRBV28 with TRBJ2-6; unclear D gene. Germline CDR1 MDHEN, CDR2 SYDVKM. The V gene lost 2 bases and the J gene lost 4 bases, with 3 bases spanning the gap. The CDR3 totals 13 residues. This CDR3 is CASSLGGANVLTF. The CDR3 region has the DNA TGTGCCAGCAGTTTAGGAGGGGCCAACGTCCTGACTTTC.

The rearrangement joins TRBV15 to TRBJ2-6; no firm D call. Trimming took 1 base from V and 0 from J, leaving 4 bases between them. Per the germline V gene, CDR1 is LNHNV and CDR2 is YYDKDF (reference sequence). CDR3 size: 15 residues. The CDR3 DNA follows: TGTGCCACCAGCAGAGGATACTCTGGGGCCAACGTCCTGACTTTC. This sequence encodes CATSRGYSGANVLTF.

The sample holds a few counts of this clone. The rearrangement joins TRBV7-2 to TRBJ2-7; TRBD2 matches 7 bases. The germline V gene encodes CDR1 SGHTA and CDR2 FQGNSA. CDR3 size: 14 residues. J was trimmed by 3 bases and V by 6 bases; bases with no gene match: 8. The CDR3 region is CASRTTPGGYEQYF. The CDR3 coding sequence is TGTGCCAGCAGGACAACTCCGGGAGGCTACGAGCAGTACTTC.

The V gene is TRBV6-1, the J gene TRBJ2-5; D perhaps matches TRBD2 (6 bases). CDR1 MNHNS and CDR2 SASEGT come from the germline V gene. The V end lost 6 bases, the J end lost 3 bases, and 14 bases lay between the germline ends. This CDR3 is built from 14 residues. CDR3 DNA sequence: TGTGCCAGCAGCCCCGGGACTGGGAAAGAGACCCAGTACTTC. Amino acids: CASSPGTGKETQYF.

V is TRBV10-3 and J is TRBJ2-7; no reliable D call. Germline V CDR1 and CDR2: ENHRY, SYGVKD. Trimming shortened V by 0 bases and J by 0 bases, and 6 bases separated the two germline ends. The CDR3 spans 14 residues. CDR3 nucleotide sequence: TGTGCCATCAGTGAGTCGGGTTTCTCCTACGAGCAGTACTTC. Its translation: CAISESGFSYEQYF.

This chain joins TRBV30 and TRBJ2-1; D is undetermined. The V and J ends lost 2 bases and 0 bases respectively, with 11 bases between them. The germline CDR1 and CDR2 sequences are GTSNPN and SVGIG (reference sequence). The length of the CDR3 is 15 residues. The CDR3 DNA follows: TGTGCCTGGAGTAACTTTGAGAGCTCCTACAATGAGCAGTTCTTC. Translating it yields CAWSNFESSYNEQFF.